This T cell receptor (beta chain) was obtained from a study of shared clonotypes between healthy human individuals. Study conclusions and caveats: Only blood samples were collected, and tissue repertoires likely differ. Among the subsets, naive ones generally showed larger estimated richness than memory ones. Shared across several donors were about 4.8% of the naive CD4 clonotypes. Read depth was anticipated to influence clonotype sharing among donors.

With respect to this clone: Antigen specificity is unknown.

TCRdb's copy holds only in-frame clones and misses some; the assay was immunoSEQ multiplex PCR. This table holds millions of clones, 90% to 95% found once. Germline V gene sequence: CDR1 LGHNA, CDR2 YNFKEQ. The CDR3 is 18 residues long. Unmatched junction bases numbered 18, after V lost 4 bases and J lost 5 bases. The clonotype originates from a man between 18 and 29 years old in good health. Some clones in this sample may be carry-over from other donors' samples. Sequencing was carried out using naive CD4+ T cells from PBMCs. As to subset: CD45RA+ positively selected. The chain has TRBV4-2 and TRBJ2-3; the match to TRBD2 covers 7 bases. This chain's CDR3 is CASSLLSSVGGNGDTQYF. Written as DNA, the CDR3 is TGTGCCAGCAGCCTTCTTTCATCTGTCGGGGGGAATGGAGATACGCAGTATTTT.